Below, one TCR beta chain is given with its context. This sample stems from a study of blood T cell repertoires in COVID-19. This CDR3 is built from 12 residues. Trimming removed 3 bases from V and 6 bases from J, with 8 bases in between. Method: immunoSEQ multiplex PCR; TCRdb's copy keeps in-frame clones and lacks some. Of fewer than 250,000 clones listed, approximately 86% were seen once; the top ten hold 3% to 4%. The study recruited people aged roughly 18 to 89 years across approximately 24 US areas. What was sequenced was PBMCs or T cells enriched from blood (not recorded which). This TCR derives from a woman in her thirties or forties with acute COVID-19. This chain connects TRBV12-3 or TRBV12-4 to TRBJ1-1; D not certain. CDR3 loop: CASSLQVSEAFF. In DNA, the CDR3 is TGTGCCAGCAGTTTGCAGGTATCTGAAGCTTTCTTT.